This T cell receptor (beta chain) was retrieved from a study of blood T cell repertoires in COVID-19. This CDR3 comprises 15 residues. Deletions cut 6 bases from V and 0 bases from J, with 14 bases between. The germline V gene has CDR1 SNHLY and CDR2 FYNNEI. Sequencing used immunoSEQ multiplex PCR; TCRdb keeps in-frame clones, though not all of them. This repertoire shows 180,000 or so clones, 86% found once; its top ten account for less than 3%. The source is a young woman with active or convalescent COVID-19. The chain carries TRBV2 and TRBJ1-1, with D perhaps TRBD1 (5 bases). What was sequenced was peripheral blood. This chain's CDR3 is CASRGALLMNTEAFF. In DNA form, the CDR3 reads TGTGCCAGCAGAGGGGCCCTCCTTATGAACACTGAAGCTTTCTTT.